The rows below give T cell receptor beta chains drawn from one sample of a study of Ad26.COV2.S vaccination and SARS-CoV-2 variants. Produced via immunoSEQ multiplex PCR; TCRdb's table is partial and in-frame only. The sample comprises over 250,000 clones, about 89% of which are singletons, and 2.5% to 3.5% rests with the top ten. This specimen consisted of peripheral blood, obtained in a trial of Ad26.COV2.S vaccine versus placebo. The receptor set was obtained from a person between 18 and 65 years old who received the Ad26.COV2.S COVID-19 vaccine or a placebo. The CDR3 runs from the conserved cysteine through the conserved F or W. D genes are given only for firm matches. Clone sizes are given selectively: once, few, many, or a class where the clone is expanded.

>.|TRBJ2-3|TRBD2|TRBV30|17
TGTGCCTGGAGTCAAAGGACTAGCGGGAGGAGGACAGATACGCAGTATTTT
CAWSQRTSGRRTDTQYF
>.|TRBJ2-7|TRBD2|TRBV27|15
TGTGCCAGCAGTCACGGACTAGCGGGTACCTACGAGCAGTACTTC
CASSHGLAGTYEQYF
>once|TRBJ2-5|.|TRBV4-1|14
TGCGCCAGCAGCCTACAGGGGAGGCAAGAGACCCAGTACTTC
CASSLQGRQETQYF
>.|TRBJ2-7|.|TRBV7-2|14
TGTGCCAGCAGCCCCCCAAGCTTCTCCTACGAGCAGTACTTC
CASSPPSFSYEQYF
>.|TRBJ2-7|TRBD2|TRBV3-1/TRBV3-2|15
TGTGCCAGCAGCCAAGAAGGGACTAGCGGCTACGAGCAGTACTTC
CASSQEGTSGYEQYF
>.|TRBJ2-1|.|TRBV11-1|15
TGTGCCAGCAGCTTAAACCAGGCTCTTGGGAAGGAGCAGTTCTTC
CASSLNQALGKEQFF
>.|TRBJ2-7|.|TRBV5-1|14
TGCGCCAGCAGAGCTTGGGCAGGTACCTACGAGCAGTACTTC
CASRAWAGTYEQYF
>.|TRBJ2-2|.|TRBV12-3/TRBV12-4|13
TGTGCCATGGGACGGGCGAACACCGGGGAGCTGTTTTTT
CAMGRANTGELFF
>.|TRBJ1-1|TRBD1|TRBV18|13
TGTGCCAGCTCCCGGACAGGGGGGACTGAAGCTTTCTTT
CASSRTGGTEAFF
>few|TRBJ2-7|TRBD2|TRBV6-2/TRBV6-3|15
TGTGCCAGCAGTTACACTAGCGGGAGTATCTACGAGCAGTACTTC
CASSYTSGSIYEQYF
>.|TRBJ1-2|.|TRBV28|15
TGTGCCCATCGCAAAACCGGGACGGGGCCTGGTGGCTACACCTTC
CAHRKTGTGPGGYTF
>.|TRBJ2-5|.|TRBV3-1/TRBV3-2|13
TGTGCCAGCAGCCAGGGCCTTGAGAACCCCCAGTACTTC
CASSQGLENPQYF
>.|TRBJ2-3|.|TRBV5-5|13
TGTGCCAGCAGCCCGTCGACAGGAGGTACGCAGTATTTT
CASSPSTGGTQYF
>once|TRBJ1-1|.|TRBV19|14
TGTGCCAGTAGTATTTACGGAGAGAACACTGAAGCTTTCTTT
CASSIYGENTEAFF
>few|TRBJ2-1|TRBD1|TRBV24-1|15
TGTGCCACCAGTGACCCGACAGGGGGTAACAATGAGCAGTTCTTC
CATSDPTGGNNEQFF
>.|TRBJ1-1|.|TRBV4-1|18
TGCGCCAGCAGCCAAGGGGGAAGGACAGCACAGTCAAGACCTGAAGCTTTCTTT
CASSQGGRTAQSRPEAFF
>once|TRBJ1-1|TRBD1|TRBV5-4|15
TGTGCCAGCAGCTGGCAACAGGGGAGGAACACTGAAGCTTTCTTT
CASSWQQGRNTEAFF
>.|TRBJ2-1|.|TRBV30|10
TGTGCCTGTCAGTACAATGAGCAGTTCTTC
CACQYNEQFF
>.|TRBJ2-7|.|TRBV6-5|11
TGTGCCAGCACCCTTCTCGACGAGCAGTACTTC
CASTLLDEQYF
>.|TRBJ2-7|TRBD2|TRBV6-6|16
TGTGCCAGCAGCGAGAGCCTAGCGGGAGGGAGGAACGAGCAGTACTTC
CASSESLAGGRNEQYF
>.|TRBJ1-5|.|TRBV19|15
TGTGCCAGTACTTCACTTAGGAATAGCAATCAGCCCCAGCATTTT
CASTSLRNSNQPQHF
>.|TRBJ1-4|.|TRBV11-2|15
TGTGCCAGCAGCGTACCACAGGGTTGGAATGAAAAACTGTTTTTT
CASSVPQGWNEKLFF
>.|TRBJ2-1|.|TRBV3-1/TRBV3-2|17
TGTGCCAGCAGCCAGACTTCGGTCGACCCACTCCCTAATGAGCAGTTCTTC
CASSQTSVDPLPNEQFF
>.|TRBJ1-1|TRBD1|TRBV19|14
TGTGCCAGTAGTCAAAGACAGGGCGTCACTGAAGCTTTCTTT
CASSQRQGVTEAFF
>.|TRBJ1-3|.|TRBV7-6|15
TGTGCCAGCAGCCTATGGGGCTACTCTGGAAACACCATATATTTT
CASSLWGYSGNTIYF
>.|TRBJ2-7|.|TRBV7-9|14
TGTGCCAGCAGCCCAGGGCAAAACCTCTACGAGCAGTACTTC
CASSPGQNLYEQYF
>.|TRBJ1-2|TRBD1|TRBV10-3|12
TGTGCCAATGGACAGGGGAACTATGGCTACACCTTC
CANGQGNYGYTF
>.|TRBJ2-3|TRBD2|TRBV19|16
TGTGCCAGTAGTATGATTCTAGCGGGGGCCACAGATACGCAGTATTTT
CASSMILAGATDTQYF
>.|TRBJ1-2|.|TRBV7-9|13
TGTGCCAGCAGCTTCGGGACGGTCTATGGCTACACCTTC
CASSFGTVYGYTF
>.|TRBJ2-3|.|TRBV10-3|14
TGTGCCATCACCGGCACAGGTAGCACAGATACGCAGTATTTT
CAITGTGSTDTQYF
>once|TRBJ1-2|.|TRBV5-1|12
TGCGCCAGCAGCTTTTCCGGGGATGGCTACACCTTC
CASSFSGDGYTF
>.|TRBJ1-2|TRBD1|TRBV7-8|18
TGTGCCAGCAGCACCAGACCCCCGGGACAGGGGGCGCGGGGAGGCTACACCTTC
CASSTRPPGQGARGGYTF
>.|TRBJ2-6|.|TRBV10-2|15
TGCGCCAGCAGTGAGAGGGTCTTTGGGGCCAACGTCCTGACTTTC
CASSERVFGANVLTF
>.|TRBJ2-2|TRBD1|TRBV4-1|14
TGCGCCAGCAACGACAGGGTTGACACCGGGGAGCTGTTTTTT
CASNDRVDTGELFF
>.|TRBJ2-7|TRBD2|TRBV18|15
TGTGCCAGCTCACCCAGGGAGGGACGGGGATACGAGCAGTACTTC
CASSPREGRGYEQYF
>once|TRBJ2-5|.|TRBV19|14
TGTGCCAGTAGTCGCCCGGGGGTGCAAGAGACCCAGTACTTC
CASSRPGVQETQYF
>.|TRBJ1-1|.|TRBV2|11
TGTGCCAGCCTTGAGATTCAGGAAGCTTTCTTT
CASLEIQEAFF
>.|TRBJ2-3|.|TRBV20-1|13
TGCAGTGCTAGTCGAAATAACGGGGATACGCAGTATTTT
CSASRNNGDTQYF
>.|TRBJ1-3|.|TRBV5-1|13
TGCGCCAGCAGCTTCCGCACTGAAGACACCATATATTTT
CASSFRTEDTIYF
>.|TRBJ2-7|TRBD2|TRBV7-3|15
TGTGCCAGCAGCCCACTAGCGGGGGCGCGCTACGAGCAGTACTTC
CASSPLAGARYEQYF
>.|TRBJ1-2|.|TRBV10-3|15
TGTGCCATCAGTGAGTCGGGGGCCTTAGGCTATGGCTACACCTTC
CAISESGALGYGYTF
>.|TRBJ1-2|.|TRBV6-5|15
TGTGCCAGCAGATACTACGGCAGCGGGACCTATGGCTACACCTTC
CASRYYGSGTYGYTF
>.|TRBJ1-5|TRBD1|TRBV6-1|14
TGTGCCAGCAGTGATTCAGGGGGAGGTCAGCCCCAGCATTTT
CASSDSGGGQPQHF
>once|TRBJ1-2|TRBD1|TRBV4-2|15
TGTGCCAGCAGCCAAGAAGGGACAGCTAACTATGGCTACACCTTC
CASSQEGTANYGYTF